The 30 T cell receptor beta chains in this list originate from one sample, sequenced in a study of beta chain features in type 1 diabetes. The study's findings and limits: In all four CD4+ subsets, TCRB CDR3 length was significantly, moderately reduced in type 1 diabetes.

Isolated RNA was reverse transcribed in full, so expressed TCRB transcripts were sequenced. Using immunoSEQ multiplex PCR, the repertoire was profiled, and TCRdb retains in-frame clones only, with some absent. The sample consists of 230,000 or so clones, about a sixth of them appearing once. These receptors are not linked to any known antigen. Material: naive CD4+ T cells from blood. The receptor source for this set is a man aged 25-40 years with type 1 diabetes.

The chain uses TRBV15 and TRBJ1-1; D ambiguous. The germline CDR1 and CDR2 sequences are LNHNV and YYDKDF (reference sequence). The V gene lost 0 bases and the J gene lost 11 bases, with 10 bases spanning the gap. CDR3 length: 12 amino acids. The CDR3 region has the DNA TGTGCCACCAGCAGAGATGTAGGACTCGCTTTCTTT. This translates into CATSRDVGLAFF.

This chain links TRBV5-1 with TRBJ2-5; D uncertain. CDR1 is SGHRS, CDR2 YFSETQ, per germline. Trimming left V 5 bases short and J 0 bases short, with 17 bases between. The CDR3 sequence is 16 residues long. The CDR3 nucleotides are TGCGCCAGCAGGTTGCTTTATGACTTGGACCAAGAGACCCAGTACTTC. Translating gives CASRLLYDLDQETQYF.

DNA for the CDR3: TGCGCCAGCAGCCAATACAATGAGCAGTTCTTC. It specifies CASSQYNEQFF. The chain combines TRBV5-1 with TRBJ2-1; D ambiguous. Germline CDR1 and CDR2: SGHRS and YFSETQ. The CDR3 loop spans 11 amino acids. Trimming pared 4 bases from V and 4 bases from J, leaving 3 bases between.

The chain joins TRBV30 to TRBJ2-7, with D uncertain. In germline, CDR1 is GTSNPN, CDR2 SVGIG (reference sequence). This CDR3 has 14 amino acids. V was shortened by 1 base and J by 1 base, with 11 bases between the two germline ends. The chain's CDR3 is CAWSGQRFSYEQYF. CDR3 DNA: TGTGCCTGGAGTGGGCAGCGCTTTTCCTACGAGCAGTACTTC.

CDR3 loop: CASSFTPQETQYF. In DNA form, the CDR3 reads TGTGCCAGCAGCTTTACCCCCCAAGAGACCCAGTACTTC. The rearrangement links TRBV11-3 to TRBJ2-5; no clear D gene. Trimming removed 3 bases at V and 1 base at J, with 6 bases between. The CDR3 runs to 13 residues. The V gene's germline CDR1 is SGHNT and CDR2 YENEEA.

This clone was detected a few times. The chain recombines TRBV4-1 with TRBJ2-7; D possibly corresponds to TRBD1 (5 bases). V was shortened by 1 base and J by 2 bases, with 15 bases between the two germline ends. Germline lookup yields CDR1 MGHRA and CDR2 YSYEKL. The CDR3 spans 16 residues. CDR3 loop: CASSQGRAGKAYEQYF. The CDR3 DNA reads as TGCGCCAGCAGCCAAGGTCGGGCAGGGAAAGCCTACGAGCAGTACTTC.

The chain carries TRBV4-3 and TRBJ2-5, with 7 bases identical to TRBD2. V was pared by 4 bases and J by 3 bases, with 5 bases of the junction left unmatched. Germline-derived CDR1 and CDR2 are LGHNA and YSLEER. The CDR3 covers 14 residues. This chain's CDR3 is CASSRGSGEETQYF. The CDR3, as DNA: TGCGCCAGCAGCCGAGGGAGCGGGGAAGAGACCCAGTACTTC.

The chain couples TRBV2 to TRBJ2-5; 7 bases map to TRBD1. CDR1 and CDR2 from the germline V gene are SNHLY and FYNNEI. The junction had 3 bases not matched to a gene; V was cut back by 6 bases and J by 2 bases. CDR3 size: 13 residues. In nucleotides, the CDR3 is TGTGCCAGCAGACTGGACAGGCAAGAGACCCAGTACTTC. Translating it yields CASRLDRQETQYF.

The V and J genes are TRBV30 and TRBJ1-3; the D gene is possibly TRBD1 (5 bases). The CDR3 spans 14 residues. V was clipped by 1 base and J by 0 bases, with 7 bases between them. Germline V CDR1 and CDR2: GTSNPN, SVGIG (reference sequence). For the CDR3, the DNA is TGTGCCTGGAGTGGGACAACCTCTGGAAACACCATATATTTT. Translation gives CAWSGTTSGNTIYF.

The genes are TRBV30 and TRBJ2-3, with a possible D match to TRBD1 (5 bases). The CDR3 runs 12 residues. The V gene's germline CDR1 is GTSNPN and CDR2 SVGIG (reference sequence). V lost 4 bases to trimming and J lost 6 bases, with 11 bases between them. CDR3 region: CAWTGLEDTQYF. The CDR3 DNA reads as TGTGCCTGGACAGGGCTCGAGGATACGCAGTATTTT.

The chain is built from TRBV13 and TRBJ2-7; 11 bases are a match to TRBD1. The junction had 5 bases not matched to a gene; V was cut back by 4 bases and J by 3 bases. The CDR3 sequence is 15 residues long. Germline CDR1 reads PRHDT; CDR2 reads FYEKMQ (reference sequence). The CDR3 reads CASSSGQGVGYEQYF. The CDR3 bases are TGTGCCAGCAGCTCGGGACAGGGGGTAGGCTACGAGCAGTACTTC.

This clone was found a few times. This chain uses TRBV30 with TRBJ2-2; D may be TRBD1 (5 bases). Germline CDR1 and CDR2: GTSNPN and SVGIG (reference sequence). Deletions cut 7 bases from V and 3 bases from J, with 12 bases between. The length of the CDR3 is 13 residues. CDR3: CAYRGRDTGELFF. The CDR3 nucleotides read TGTGCCTATAGGGGTAGGGACACCGGGGAGCTGTTTTTT.

This clone has more than one count but fewer than ten. The CDR3 sequence: CSAGGQYQETQYF. In DNA, the CDR3 is TGCAGCGCTGGGGGACAGTACCAAGAGACCCAGTACTTC. The V and J genes are TRBV29-1 and TRBJ2-5; 7 bases align to TRBD1. V dropped 7 bases and J dropped 0; count of bases not matched to a gene: 5. This CDR3 has 13 residues. The germline V gene encodes CDR1 SQVTM and CDR2 ANQGSEA.

V is TRBV11-1 and J is TRBJ2-1; D is ambiguous. The CDR3 sequence is 15 residues long. The V gene lost 1 base and the J gene lost 4 bases, with 11 bases spanning the gap. Germline V gene sequence: CDR1 SGHAT, CDR2 FQDESV (reference sequence). CDR3 nucleotide sequence: TGTGCCAGCAGCTTAGTAGGATGGGGATACAATGAGCAGTTCTTC. Its protein product is CASSLVGWGYNEQFF.

A few counts support this clone. This chain joins TRBV25-1 and TRBJ2-5; no reliable D call. This CDR3 spans 14 amino acids. The ends were cut back, 4 bases at V and 2 bases at J, with 11 bases in the middle. Germline V gives CDR1 MGHDK, CDR2 SYGVNS. Here the CDR3 reads CASSVGGVQETQYF. The CDR3 DNA follows: TGTGCCAGCAGTGTTGGTGGCGTTCAAGAGACCCAGTACTTC.

The rearrangement joins TRBV19 to TRBJ2-5; D is undetermined. Looked up from germline, CDR1 is LNHDA and CDR2 is SQIVND (reference sequence). Trimming removed 3 bases at V and 1 base at J, with 9 bases between. CDR3 size: 14 residues. CDR3 DNA sequence: TGTGCCAGTAGTATCGGCCGAATCCAAGAGACCCAGTACTTC. It specifies CASSIGRIQETQYF. The full variable domain, in which reference TRBV19 and TRBJ2-5 provide the parts outside the CDR3, is DGGITQSPKYLFRKEGQNVTLSCEQNLNHDAMYWYRQDPGQGLRLIYYSQIVNDFQKGDIAEGYSVSREKKESFPLTVTSAQKNPTAFYLCASSIGRIQETQYFGPGTRLLVL.

J is TRBJ2-5 and V is TRBV2; TRBD1 or TRBD2 may be the D gene (5 bases each). Germline V gene sequence: CDR1 SNHLY, CDR2 FYNNEI. The CDR3 spans 12 residues. Trimming cost V 11 bases and J 7 bases, with 17 bases left between them. The CDR3 reads CASHRDDGTQYF. The CDR3 DNA is TGTGCCTCCCACCGGGACGATGGGACCCAGTACTTC.

This rearrangement joins TRBV18 to TRBJ2-6; weak D call: TRBD2 (5 bases). Germline V CDR1 and CDR2: KGHSH, LQKENI. CDR3 length: 18 residues. Trimming left V 2 bases short and J 0 bases short, with 14 bases between. CDR3 DNA: TGTGCCAGCTCACCATGGGCACCCCGGGGCTCTGGGGCCAACGTCCTGACTTTC. Translating it yields CASSPWAPRGSGANVLTF.

J is TRBJ1-4 and V is TRBV14, with unresolved D. The V gene's germline CDR1 is SGHDN and CDR2 FVKESK. Trimming took 0 bases from V and 10 from J, leaving 9 bases between them. This CDR3 region has 13 residues. CDR3 sequence: CASSQDLVGKLFF. DNA for the CDR3: TGTGCCAGCAGCCAAGATCTTGTCGGAAAACTGTTTTTT.

J is TRBJ2-7 and V is TRBV29-1, with D perhaps TRBD1 or TRBD2 (5 bases each). The CDR3 contains 13 residues. V was cut by 7 bases and J by 4 bases, with 17 bases left in between. The germline CDR1 and CDR2 sequences are SQVTM and ANQGSEA. CDR3 loop: CSAIGDPGYEQYF. CDR3 DNA sequence: TGCAGCGCTATCGGGGACCCGGGGTACGAGCAGTACTTC.

This clone was observed a few times. The rearrangement joins TRBV5-1 to TRBJ2-3; perhaps TRBD2 as D (5 bases). V lost 4 bases, J lost 2 bases, and 17 bases lay in between. Germline V gene lookup returns CDR1 SGHRS and CDR2 YFSETQ. The CDR3 consists of 16 residues. This CDR3 is CASSHPAGRSTDTQYF. The CDR3 DNA follows: TGCGCCAGCAGCCACCCGGCGGGCCGATCCACAGATACGCAGTATTTT.

This clone was picked up a small number of times. The chain uses TRBV29-1 and TRBJ2-3; D call uncertain. V was cut by 4 bases and J by 2 bases, with 13 bases left in between. The CDR3 runs to 14 residues. Per the germline V gene, CDR1 is SQVTM and CDR2 is ANQGSEA. CDR3 nucleotide sequence: TGCAGCGTTGCGCTCGGAAGTCCCACAGATACGCAGTATTTT. Amino acids: CSVALGSPTDTQYF.

The gene calls are TRBV6-6 and TRBJ2-5, with no clear D. From germline, CDR1 is MNHNY and CDR2 SVGAGI (reference sequence). This CDR3 has 10 residues. Trimming cost V 7 bases and J 5 bases, with 5 bases left between them. DNA for the CDR3: TGTGCCAGCAAACGGGAGACCCAGTACTTC. This encodes CASKRETQYF.

The chain employs TRBV7-9 and TRBJ1-1, with a tentative D call TRBD1 (5 bases). CDR1 and CDR2 from the germline V gene are SEHNR and FQNEAQ (reference sequence). Trimming removed 4 bases from V and 5 bases from J, with 11 bases in between. CDR3 length: 13 residues. CDR3 in DNA: TGTGCCAGCAGCTCAGACAGTGGTACTGAAGCTTTCTTT. This encodes CASSSDSGTEAFF. Complete variable domain (other parts from reference TRBV7-9 and TRBJ1-1): DTGVSQNPRHKITKRGQNVTFRCDPISEHNRLYWYRQTLGQGPEFLTYFQNEAQLEKSRLLSDRFSAERPKGSFSTLEIQRTEQGDSAMYLCASSSDSGTEAFFGQGTRLTVV.

The chain recombines TRBV7-3 with TRBJ2-3, with 10 bases that match TRBD2. Germline CDR1 is SGHTA and CDR2 is FQGTGA. J gave up 5 bases and V 5 bases, and 7 bases lay outside the gene matches. The CDR3 is 15 residues long. In DNA, the CDR3 is TGTGCCAGCAGCCCGCTAGCGGGAGAGTTAGATACGCAGTATTTT. Translating gives CASSPLAGELDTQYF.

This chain connects TRBV13 to TRBJ2-3, with D perhaps matching TRBD2 (6 bases). The length of the CDR3 is 16 residues. The germline gives CDR1 PRHDT, CDR2 FYEKMQ (reference sequence). Deletions cut 3 bases from V and 0 bases from J, with 13 bases between. The CDR3 protein is CASSFGTQPSTDTQYF. In nucleotides, the CDR3 is TGTGCCAGCAGCTTCGGGACTCAACCCAGCACAGATACGCAGTATTTT.

This clone was observed a handful of times. The V and J genes are TRBV4-3 and TRBJ2-6; 7 nucleotides match TRBD1. Unmatched junction bases numbered 5, after V lost 0 bases and J lost 12 bases. The CDR3 is 14 residues long. The germline gives CDR1 LGHNA, CDR2 YSLEER. CDR3 in amino acids: CASSQEQGVSVLTF. The CDR3 coding sequence is TGCGCCAGCAGCCAAGAGCAGGGGGTTTCCGTCCTGACTTTC.

This clone has more than one count but fewer than ten. The chain uses TRBV11-2 and TRBJ2-1; D might be TRBD2 (6 bases). The CDR3 extends over 16 amino acids. CDR1 is SGHAT and CDR2 is FQNNGV in the germline V gene. Trimming cost V 1 base and J 10 bases, with 20 bases left between them. CDR3 region: CASSLGLLAVGGEQFF. In DNA form, the CDR3 reads TGTGCCAGCAGCTTAGGCTTGCTGGCGGTCGGAGGGGAGCAGTTCTTC.

The gene calls are TRBV20-1 and TRBJ2-3; D is undetermined. Germline V gives CDR1 DFQATT, CDR2 SNEGSKA (reference sequence). V was shortened by 5 bases and J by 6 bases, with 9 bases between the two germline ends. This CDR3 spans 11 amino acids. This CDR3 reads CSAGHGDTQYF. For the CDR3, the DNA is TGCAGTGCTGGCCATGGGGATACGCAGTATTTT.

This clone was counted between two and nine times. Other DNA sequences in the sample encode the same CDR3. J is TRBJ2-7 and V is TRBV9; the D gene is possibly TRBD1 (6 bases). The CDR3 has 14 residues. The ends were cut back, 0 bases at V and 2 bases at J, with 9 bases in the middle. Looked up from germline, CDR1 is SGDLS and CDR2 is YYNGEE. Written as DNA, the CDR3 is TGTGCCAGCAGCGTAGCGACAGGCACCTACGAGCAGTACTTC. Translation gives CASSVATGTYEQYF.